Reported below is one T cell receptor (beta chain). The antigen remains unidentified. J lost 5 bases, V lost 7 bases, and 11 bases had no gene match. Germline lookup yields CDR1 SGHRS and CDR2 YFSETQ. The CDR3 totals 15 residues. Repertoires were generated with immunoSEQ multiplex PCR, while TCRdb's copy carries only in-frame clones and drops some. The data contain roughly 120,000 clones, about 90% of them seen just once; the ten biggest clones take up roughly 9.8%. The data were taken from a study of T cell responses to AZD1222 COVID-19 vaccine. Points from the study as a whole: Spike-spanning, vaccine-associated CD4 TCRs were dominant at 160-218 and 743-854. Clonal diversity was possibly underestimated, and the donors were mostly white British, with more females. Unmutated regions of variants are reportedly targeted by nearly half of spike-specific TCRs.

V is TRBV5-1 and J is TRBJ2-3; 9 nucleotides match TRBD2. The sequencing here drew on peripheral blood, taken on day 0 of AZD1222 vaccination. The TCR comes from an adult in good health. CDR3 amino acids: CASLGSRGGRDTQYF. Here the CDR3 DNA reads TGCGCCAGCTTGGGGTCGCGGGGGGGCAGAGATACGCAGTATTTT.